Presented here are 18 T cell receptor beta chains from one specimen sequenced in a study of neurological immune-mediated disorders. TCRdb re-derived calls from the 5' RACE reads in MiXCR, one entry per CDR3 protein. The sample records approximately 65,000 distinct CDR3 sequences, more than 3.5% being singletons. The sample consisted of PBMCs. The source of these receptors is a man over 45 with multiple sclerosis.

This clonotype was seen ten or more times. V gene TRBV27 combines with J gene TRBJ1-2; D is undetermined. CDR1 and CDR2 from the germline V gene are MNHEY and SMNVEV (reference sequence). The CDR3 has 16 residues. V lost 0 bases to trimming and J lost 5 bases, with 16 bases between them. The CDR3 loop is CASSLSIMAGFYGYTF. Written as DNA, the CDR3 is TGTGCCAGCAGTTTATCGATAATGGCGGGGTTTTATGGCTACACCTTC.

This clonotype was counted a few times. The gene calls are TRBV6-2 or TRBV6-3 and TRBJ2-5; TRBD2 might be the D (6 bases). The germline V and J ends were trimmed by 5 bases and 11 bases, with 18 bases remaining between them. The CDR3 length is 13 residues. Germline CDR1 MNHEY, CDR2 SVGEGT. The CDR3 sequence is CASSKDTFGGQYF. CDR3 DNA: TGTGCCAGCAGTAAGGATACGTTTGGGGGGCAGTACTTC.

At least ten counts were recorded for this clonotype. The chain has TRBV20-1 and TRBJ2-1; D is undetermined. The germline V gene has CDR1 DFQATT and CDR2 SNEGSKA (reference sequence). This CDR3 spans 13 amino acids. V gave up 7 bases and J gave up 6 bases, with 16 bases separating them. CDR3 nucleotide sequence: TGCAGTGATAGGGCCCCAAAAGGCAATGAGCAGTTCTTC. Its translation is CSDRAPKGNEQFF.

This clonotype was seen only a few times. The chain joins TRBV18 to TRBJ1-1; D unresolved. This CDR3 region has 18 residues. V dropped 1 base and J dropped 1 base, with 19 bases sitting between them. Germline V gives CDR1 KGHSH, CDR2 LQKENI. CDR3: CASSPRASPPPSNTEAFF. The CDR3 nucleotides are TGTGCCAGCTCACCACGCGCGAGTCCGCCCCCGTCGAACACTGAAGCTTTCTTT.

This clonotype was counted at least ten times. The chain couples TRBV12-3 or TRBV12-4 to TRBJ1-4; 7 bases agree with TRBD1. This CDR3 has 14 residues. Trimming removed 4 bases from V and 3 bases from J; junction bases left unmatched: 2. The chain's CDR3 is CASSSGTANEKLFF. The CDR3 DNA follows: TGTGCCAGCAGTTCCGGGACAGCTAATGAAAAACTGTTTTTT.

This clonotype showed up many times. The chain uses TRBV12-3 or TRBV12-4 and TRBJ1-1; D is uncertain. Between the trimmed V and J ends, which lost 2 bases and 1 base, there was a span of 8 bases. The CDR3 runs 14 residues. The CDR3 DNA reads TGTGCCAGCAGTTTACCCCCAGCGAACACTGAAGCTTTCTTT. Translating gives CASSLPPANTEAFF.

The DNA of the CDR3 is TGTGCCAGCACACTAGCGGGGGGTAAGGCTACGCAGTATTTT. This sequence encodes CASTLAGGKATQYF. The rearrangement uses TRBV12-3 or TRBV12-4 and TRBJ2-3; 12 bases are a match to TRBD2. CDR3 length: 14 residues. The junction had 7 bases not matched to a gene; V was cut back by 7 bases and J by 8 bases.

Many counts were recorded for this clonotype. V usage is TRBV20-1 and J usage is TRBJ2-1; TRBD1 agrees at 7 bases. Germline CDR1 DFQATT, CDR2 SNEGSKA (reference sequence). The length of the CDR3 is 14 residues. V lost 3 bases and J lost 2; bases outside the gene matches: 4. The CDR3 here is CSASKQGPYNEQFF. Written as DNA, the CDR3 is TGCAGTGCTAGTAAACAGGGGCCCTACAATGAGCAGTTCTTC.

This clonotype was found many times. V usage is TRBV5-1 and J usage is TRBJ2-2, with TRBD2 matching 9 bases. Germline trimming cut 1 base from V and 4 bases from J; bases unmatched to any gene: 5. CDR1 and CDR2 from the germline V gene are SGHRS and YFSETQ. This CDR3 has 16 amino acids. DNA of the CDR3: TGCGCCAGCAGCTTGACAGCGGGGGGAATCACCGGGGAGCTGTTTTTT. Translation: CASSLTAGGITGELFF. Full variable domain (remainder filled in from reference TRBV5-1 and TRBJ2-2): KAGVTQTPRYLIKTRGQQVTLSCSPISGHRSVSWYQQTPGQGLQFLFEYFSETQRNKGNFPGRFSGRQFSNSRSEMNVSTLELGDSALYLCASSLTAGGITGELFFGEGSRLTVL.

This clonotype has ten or more counts. This chain uses TRBV10-3 with TRBJ2-6, with 8 bases fitting TRBD1. The CDR3 runs 16 residues. Germline V CDR1 and CDR2: ENHRY, SYGVKD. V lost 3 bases to trimming and J lost 3 bases; unmatched junction nucleotides: 4. The CDR3 reads CAISDQGAGGANVLTF. CDR3 nucleotides: TGTGCCATCAGTGACCAGGGGGCCGGTGGGGCCAACGTCCTGACTTTC.

This clonotype was observed at least ten times. V usage is TRBV15 and J usage is TRBJ1-6; D unclear. This CDR3 is built from 15 residues. The germline V gene has CDR1 LNHNV and CDR2 YYDKDF (reference sequence). Trimming took off 0 bases at V and 7 bases at J, with 10 bases between the two ends. The CDR3 sequence is CATSRDGRPNSPLHF. CDR3 nucleotide sequence: TGTGCCACCAGCAGAGATGGCCGGCCCAATTCACCCCTCCACTTT.

Ten or more counts support this clonotype. The chain has TRBV20-1 and TRBJ2-3, with TRBD2 identical over 14 bases. From germline, CDR1 is DFQATT and CDR2 SNEGSKA (reference sequence). The CDR3 length is 15 residues. J was trimmed by 2 bases and V by 5 bases; bases with no gene match: 3. Here the CDR3 DNA reads TGCAGTGCTCCGGGACTAGCGGGGGTCACAGATACGCAGTATTTT. It is translated as CSAPGLAGVTDTQYF.

The table lists this clonotype with many counts. The chain links TRBV5-5 to TRBJ2-5, with a weak D call TRBD2 (5 bases). The CDR3 sequence is 16 residues long. The V gene lost 1 base and the J gene lost 2 bases, with 15 bases spanning the gap. The germline V gene encodes CDR1 SGHKS and CDR2 YYEKEE (reference sequence). CDR3 nucleotides: TGTGCCAGCAGCTTGTCCGAGCGGCGTAGACAAGAGACCCAGTACTTC. This codes for CASSLSERRRQETQYF.

This clonotype occurred many times. The chain has TRBV20-1 and TRBJ2-3, with 9 bases aligning to TRBD2. V gave up 1 base and J gave up 6 bases; unmatched junction bases: 8. There are 15 residues in the CDR3. Germline values: CDR1 DFQATT, CDR2 SNEGSKA (reference sequence). The CDR3, as DNA: TGCAGTGCTAGAGGCGTTAGCGGGGGATCGGATACGCAGTATTTT. Amino acid sequence: CSARGVSGGSDTQYF.

This clonotype was recorded many times. The chain employs TRBV20-1 and TRBJ1-1; D is unclear. Germline-derived CDR1 and CDR2 are DFQATT and SNEGSKA (reference sequence). The CDR3 is 11 residues long. Trimming removed 3 bases from V and 9 bases from J, with 11 bases in between. In DNA form, the CDR3 reads TGCAGTGCTAGCCCCGGGGAAAAAGCTTTCTTT. Residues: CSASPGEKAFF.

This clonotype has a count of ten or more. V usage is TRBV20-1 and J usage is TRBJ2-5, with D unclear. CDR1 and CDR2 (germline): DFQATT, SNEGSKA (reference sequence). Trimming removed 3 bases at V and 2 bases at J, with 4 bases between. This CDR3 region has 11 residues. CDR3 coding DNA: TGCAGTGCTAGTCTACAAGAGACCCAGTACTTC. Protein sequence: CSASLQETQYF.

The chain links TRBV6-6 to TRBJ2-2; D gene unclear. The V and J ends lost 7 bases and 3 bases respectively, with 12 bases between them. Germline CDR1 MNHNY, CDR2 SVGAGI (reference sequence). This CDR3 has 14 amino acids. The CDR3 here is CASTQGGYTGELFF. In DNA, the CDR3 is TGTGCCAGCACCCAAGGTGGTTACACCGGGGAGCTGTTTTTT.

Only a few counts were recorded for this clonotype. The V call is TRBV12-3 or TRBV12-4, the J call TRBJ2-3; TRBD2 aligns across 7 bases. The CDR3 loop spans 15 amino acids. V dropped 2 bases and J dropped 0; count of bases not matched to a gene: 2. CDR3: CASSLFSGSTDTQYF. In DNA, the CDR3 is TGTGCCAGCAGTTTATTTAGCGGGAGCACAGATACGCAGTATTTT.